The rows below give T cell receptor beta chains drawn from one sample of a study of T cell responses to AZD1222 COVID-19 vaccine. Produced via immunoSEQ multiplex PCR; TCRdb's table is partial and in-frame only. This sample yields 110,000 to 150,000 clones, of which 70% to 90% are seen a single time; 2.5% to 3% belongs to the top ten. The input for sequencing was peripheral blood, taken on day 0 of AZD1222 vaccination. These receptors were taken from an adult in good health. Both conserved end residues are part of each CDR3. Fields, in order: D gene, clone size, V gene, J gene, CDR3 protein, CDR3 DNA. D genes are given only for firm matches. The size of a clone is reported for some rows only, either as once, few or many, or as a class for expanded clones.

d_call: .; clone_size: .; v_call: TRBV19; j_call: TRBJ2-6; cdr3_aa: CASSSPPEGWVGPAGANVLTF; cdr3_nt: TGTGCCAGTAGTTCCCCCCCCGAAGGTTGGGTAGGTCCCGCTGGGGCCAACGTCCTGACTTTC
d_call: .; clone_size: once; v_call: TRBV7-8; j_call: TRBJ1-3; cdr3_aa: CASSLEWGLPGWDTIYF; cdr3_nt: TGTGCCAGTAGCTTAGAGTGGGGGCTCCCGGGTTGGGACACCATATATTTT
d_call: .; clone_size: .; v_call: TRBV2; j_call: TRBJ2-3; cdr3_aa: CASEGYYGDTQYF; cdr3_nt: TGTGCCAGCGAAGGGTATTATGGAGATACGCAGTATTTT
d_call: .; clone_size: .; v_call: TRBV7-2; j_call: TRBJ2-3; cdr3_aa: CASSPRWGADTQYF; cdr3_nt: TGTGCCAGCAGCCCGAGGTGGGGCGCAGATACGCAGTATTTT
d_call: .; clone_size: .; v_call: TRBV15; j_call: TRBJ1-3; cdr3_aa: CATSRAMGENTIYF; cdr3_nt: TGTGCCACCAGCAGAGCTATGGGTGAAAACACCATATATTTT
d_call: .; clone_size: .; v_call: TRBV19; j_call: TRBJ1-2; cdr3_aa: CASSIDFQGGMAGYTF; cdr3_nt: TGTGCCAGTAGTATAGATTTTCAGGGTGGTATGGCTGGCTACACCTTC
d_call: TRBD1; clone_size: .; v_call: TRBV19; j_call: TRBJ2-3; cdr3_aa: CASKDRGRTDTQYF; cdr3_nt: TGTGCCAGTAAAGACAGGGGGCGTACAGATACGCAGTATTTT
d_call: TRBD1; clone_size: once; v_call: TRBV6-1; j_call: TRBJ2-5; cdr3_aa: CASRAGQGSVETQYF; cdr3_nt: TGTGCCAGCAGAGCCGGACAGGGGAGTGTAGAGACCCAGTACTTC
d_call: .; clone_size: .; v_call: TRBV2; j_call: TRBJ2-7; cdr3_aa: CASSEQGERYEQYF; cdr3_nt: TGTGCCAGCAGTGAACAGGGTGAACGCTACGAGCAGTACTTC
d_call: .; clone_size: .; v_call: TRBV6-1; j_call: TRBJ2-7; cdr3_aa: CASSEQGLSSYEQYF; cdr3_nt: TGTGCCAGCAGTGAACAGGGATTAAGCTCCTACGAGCAGTACTTC
d_call: .; clone_size: .; v_call: TRBV18; j_call: TRBJ1-6; cdr3_aa: CASSSGIVYSPLHF; cdr3_nt: TGTGCCAGCTCATCCGGGATTGTGTATTCACCCCTCCACTTT
d_call: TRBD2; clone_size: .; v_call: TRBV6-2/TRBV6-3; j_call: TRBJ2-1; cdr3_aa: CASSYSETSGVESYNEQFF; cdr3_nt: TGTGCCAGCAGTTACTCAGAGACTAGCGGGGTGGAATCCTACAATGAGCAGTTCTTC
d_call: TRBD2; clone_size: .; v_call: TRBV7-8; j_call: TRBJ2-5; cdr3_aa: CASSLGSGSGQETQYF; cdr3_nt: TGTGCCAGCAGCTTAGGGAGCGGGAGTGGGCAAGAGACCCAGTACTTC
d_call: .; clone_size: .; v_call: TRBV12-2; j_call: TRBJ2-1; cdr3_aa: CASRLARGRGKIF; cdr3_nt: TGTGCAAGTCGCTTAGCCCGGGGGCGGGGTAAGATCTTC
d_call: .; clone_size: .; v_call: TRBV7-2; j_call: TRBJ2-3; cdr3_aa: CASSPTQASTDTQYF; cdr3_nt: TGTGCCAGCAGCCCCACCCAAGCGAGCACAGATACGCAGTATTTT